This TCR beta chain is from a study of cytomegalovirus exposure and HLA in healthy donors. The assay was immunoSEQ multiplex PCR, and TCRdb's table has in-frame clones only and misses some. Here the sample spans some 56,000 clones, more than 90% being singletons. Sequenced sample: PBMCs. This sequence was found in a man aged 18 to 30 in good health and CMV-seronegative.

CDR3 coding DNA: TGCGCCAGCAGCCAAGACGGGACAGCCATAGAGACCCAGTACTTC. It yields the protein CASSQDGTAIETQYF. This chain joins TRBV4-3 and TRBJ2-5, with TRBD1 matching over 7 bases. V lost 0 bases to trimming and J lost 4 bases; unmatched junction nucleotides: 5. CDR3 length equals 15 residues. CDR1 and CDR2 (germline): LGHNA, YSLEER.